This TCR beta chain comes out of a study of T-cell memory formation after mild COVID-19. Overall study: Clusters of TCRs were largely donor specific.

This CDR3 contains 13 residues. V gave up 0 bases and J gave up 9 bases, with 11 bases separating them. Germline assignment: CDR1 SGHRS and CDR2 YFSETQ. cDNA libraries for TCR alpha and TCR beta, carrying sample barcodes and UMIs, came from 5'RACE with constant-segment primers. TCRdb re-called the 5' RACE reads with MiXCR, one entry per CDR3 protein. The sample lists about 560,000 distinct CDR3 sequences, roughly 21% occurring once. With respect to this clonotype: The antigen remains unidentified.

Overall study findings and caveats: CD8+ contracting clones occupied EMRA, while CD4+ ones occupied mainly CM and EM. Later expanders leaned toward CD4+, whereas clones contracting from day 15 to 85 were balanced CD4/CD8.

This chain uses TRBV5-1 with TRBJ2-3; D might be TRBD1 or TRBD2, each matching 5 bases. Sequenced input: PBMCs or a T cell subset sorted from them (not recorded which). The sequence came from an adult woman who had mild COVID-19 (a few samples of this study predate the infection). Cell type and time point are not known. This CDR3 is CASSLEVGATQYF. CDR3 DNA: TGCGCCAGCAGCTTGGAAGTCGGGGCAACGCAGTATTTT. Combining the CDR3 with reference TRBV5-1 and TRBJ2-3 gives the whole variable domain KAGVTQTPRYLIKTRGQQVTLSCSPISGHRSVSWYQQTPGQGLQFLFEYFSETQRNKGNFPGRFSGRQFSNSRSEMNVSTLELGDSALYLCASSLEVGATQYFGPGTRLTVL.